Listed here are 21 T cell receptor beta chains from one sample, sequenced in a study of cytomegalovirus exposure and HLA in healthy donors. Some clones are missing from TCRdb's copy, which holds only in-frame ones; the method was immunoSEQ multiplex PCR. Of some 140,000 clones detected, roughly nine tenths appear once; the ten largest clones hold nearly 3%. The material sequenced was PBMCs. All receptors derive from a man between 18 and 29 years old in good health and CMV-seronegative.

This clone was picked up one time. The chain has TRBV5-1 and TRBJ2-3; 11 bases match TRBD2. Germline CDR1 reads SGHRS; CDR2 reads YFSETQ. With V trimmed by 4 bases and J by 0 bases, 7 bases remained unmatched. CDR3 length equals 17 residues. CDR3 bases: TGCGCCAGCAGCCCCATTACTAGCGGGAGCAGCACAGATACGCAGTATTTT. Residues: CASSPITSGSSTDTQYF.

This chain links TRBV6-6 with TRBJ1-4, with a weak D call TRBD1 (6 bases). The CDR3 is 16 amino acids. V was pared by 4 bases and J by 5 bases, with 17 bases between. Germline V gene data show CDR1 as MNHNY and CDR2 as SVGAGI (reference sequence). Written as DNA, the CDR3 is TGTGCCAGCAGTTCCCTTTTATCGGGACAAAATGAAAAACTGTTTTTT. It specifies CASSSLLSGQNEKLFF.

The chain recombines TRBV19 with TRBJ1-5; a possible D gene is TRBD1 (6 bases). CDR3 length: 16 amino acids. Trimming cost V 3 bases and J 7 bases, with 19 bases left between them. From germline, CDR1 is LNHDA and CDR2 SQIVND (reference sequence). The CDR3: CASSIPLGALRQPQHF. In DNA, the CDR3 is TGTGCCAGTAGTATTCCCCTGGGGGCCCTACGGCAGCCCCAGCATTTT. The variable domain in full, completed from reference TRBV19 and TRBJ1-5, reads DGGITQSPKYLFRKEGQNVTLSCEQNLNHDAMYWYRQDPGQGLRLIYYSQIVNDFQKGDIAEGYSVSREKKESFPLTVTSAQKNPTAFYLCASSIPLGALRQPQHFGDGTRLSIL.

This clone came up a few times. The rearrangement joins TRBV5-1 to TRBJ2-7, with 8 nucleotides matching TRBD1. There are 14 residues in the CDR3. Trimming cost V 4 bases and J 5 bases; bases outside gene matches: 8. Germline CDR1 and CDR2: SGHRS and YFSETQ. CDR3 region: CASSAGQDRNEQYF. CDR3 nucleotides: TGCGCCAGCAGCGCGGGACAGGATAGGAACGAGCAGTACTTC.

This rearrangement joins TRBV27 to TRBJ2-1; 8 bases align to TRBD1. After removal of 2 bases from V and 7 bases from J, the junction contained 7 bases not matched to a gene. CDR1 MNHEY and CDR2 SMNVEV come from the germline V gene (reference sequence). This CDR3 contains 15 residues. Written as DNA, the CDR3 is TGTGCCAGCAGTTTAAGGTCAGGGGGCGAGAATGAGCAGTTCTTC. Translated, it gives CASSLRSGGENEQFF.

This chain connects TRBV18 to TRBJ1-2, with 9 bases fitting TRBD1. In germline, CDR1 is KGHSH, CDR2 LQKENI. The CDR3 loop spans 16 amino acids. V lost 2 bases and J lost 0; bases outside the gene matches: 4. The CDR3 sequence is CASSPGQGNANYGYTF. CDR3 coding DNA: TGTGCCAGCTCACCAGGACAGGGGAACGCTAACTATGGCTACACCTTC.

The rearrangement joins TRBV11-2 to TRBJ2-3, with 10 bases aligning to TRBD2. From germline, CDR1 is SGHAT and CDR2 FQNNGV. J lost 4 bases, V lost 4 bases, and 14 bases had no gene match. This CDR3 has 18 amino acids. The CDR3 protein is CASSSLRSSGGYSDTQYF. The CDR3 DNA is TGTGCCAGCAGCTCCTTACGGTCTAGCGGGGGTTATTCAGATACGCAGTATTTT.

This chain links TRBV9 with TRBJ1-4, with 11 bases fitting TRBD1. Germline CDR1 and CDR2: SGDLS and YYNGEE. The CDR3 totals 17 residues. V gave up 2 bases and J gave up 6 bases; unmatched junction bases: 9. CDR3: CASSVGTGGVWDEKLFF. The CDR3 coding sequence is TGTGCCAGCAGCGTTGGGACAGGGGGGGTTTGGGATGAAAAACTGTTTTTT.

V is TRBV11-2 and J is TRBJ2-1; no clear D gene. Per germline, CDR1 SGHAT and CDR2 FQNNGV. CDR3 length equals 15 residues. Trimming took 4 bases from V and 3 from J, leaving 13 bases between them. This CDR3 is CASSSLRGSYNEQFF. CDR3 in DNA: TGTGCCAGCAGCTCCCTTCGAGGCAGCTACAATGAGCAGTTCTTC.

The V gene is TRBV27, the J gene TRBJ1-2; 7 nucleotides match TRBD1. The V and J ends lost 6 bases and 8 bases, in that order; junction bases with no gene match: 12. The germline V gene encodes CDR1 MNHEY and CDR2 SMNVEV (reference sequence). This CDR3 is 14 amino acids long. The CDR3 spells CASRGGQSPWGYTF. As DNA, the CDR3 is TGTGCCAGCAGGGGGGGACAGTCCCCTTGGGGCTACACCTTC.

The rearrangement joins TRBV6-5 to TRBJ2-7; D is perhaps TRBD2 (6 bases). Germline loops: CDR1 MNHEY, CDR2 SVGAGI. The CDR3 extends over 14 amino acids. The V and J ends lost 5 bases and 0 bases respectively, with 11 bases between them. The CDR3 DNA sequence: TGTGCCAGCAGTCTAAAGACTAGCTCCTACGAGCAGTACTTC. Protein product: CASSLKTSSYEQYF.

The genes are TRBV4-3 and TRBJ2-7; TRBD1 might be the D (5 bases). Germline loops: CDR1 LGHNA, CDR2 YSLEER. This CDR3 is 15 amino acids long. The V and J ends lost 0 bases and 0 bases respectively, with 9 bases between them. The CDR3 here is CASSQDQGNSYEQYF. CDR3 in DNA: TGCGCCAGCAGCCAAGATCAGGGAAACTCCTACGAGCAGTACTTC.

The genes are TRBV5-6 and TRBJ1-1; D unresolved. The germline gives CDR1 SGHDT, CDR2 YYEEEE. CDR3 size: 16 residues. The V end was cut by 2 bases, the J end by 1 base, with 15 bases between. CDR3 loop: CASSFRGEIQNTEAFF. In nucleotides, the CDR3 is TGTGCCAGCAGCTTCCGGGGTGAGATACAGAACACTGAAGCTTTCTTT. Full variable domain (remainder filled in from reference TRBV5-6 and TRBJ1-1): DAGVTQSPTHLIKTRGQQVTLRCSPKSGHDTVSWYQQALGQGPQFIFQYYEEEERQRGNFPDRFSGHQFPNYSSELNVNALLLGDSALYLCASSFRGEIQNTEAFFGQGTRLTVV.

This clone is a singleton in its sample. The chain is built from TRBV30 and TRBJ2-1; 8 nucleotides match TRBD2. V lost 5 bases, J lost 5 bases, and 8 bases stayed unmatched. This CDR3 has 14 residues. Looked up from germline, CDR1 is GTSNPN and CDR2 is SVGIG (reference sequence). CDR3 sequence: CAWVRLARNNEQFF. The CDR3 nucleotides are TGTGCCTGGGTAAGACTAGCGCGAAACAATGAGCAGTTCTTC. Filled out from reference TRBV30 and TRBJ2-1, the complete variable domain reads SQTIHQWPATLVQPVGSPLSLECTVEGTSNPNLYWYRQAAGRGLQLLFYSVGIGQISSEVPQNLSASRPQDRQFILSSKKLLLSDSGFYLCAWVRLARNNEQFFGPGTRLTVL.

The J gene is TRBJ2-1, the V gene TRBV6-1, with D perhaps TRBD2 (5 bases). This CDR3 contains 14 residues. In germline, CDR1 is MNHNS, CDR2 SASEGT. Trimming removed 0 bases at V and 6 bases at J, with 9 bases between. The CDR3 nucleotides are TGTGCCAGCAGTGAAGCGGGAGAAGTCAATGAGCAGTTCTTC. Encoded protein: CASSEAGEVNEQFF.

The V call is TRBV7-9, the J call TRBJ1-3; 9 nucleotides align to TRBD1. The CDR3 has 16 amino acids. The V gene end was trimmed by 3 bases and the J gene end by 0 bases; junction bases not matched to a gene: 3. Germline V gene lookup returns CDR1 SEHNR and CDR2 FQNEAQ (reference sequence). CDR3 protein: CASSFPTGGSGNTIYF. For the CDR3, the DNA is TGTGCCAGCAGCTTTCCGACAGGGGGCTCTGGAAACACCATATATTTT.

The J gene is TRBJ2-7, the V gene TRBV27; D unclear. Per germline, CDR1 MNHEY and CDR2 SMNVEV (reference sequence). Deletions cut 2 bases from V and 2 bases from J, with 10 bases between. This CDR3 is 14 amino acids long. The CDR3 here is CASSLVQAAYEQYF. The CDR3 region has the DNA TGTGCCAGCAGTTTAGTGCAGGCCGCCTACGAGCAGTACTTC.

This clone came up a few times. V is TRBV2 and J is TRBJ1-4; D is possibly TRBD1 (6 bases). In germline, CDR1 is SNHLY, CDR2 FYNNEI. The CDR3 is made up of 14 amino acids. Trimming removed 7 bases from V and 4 bases from J, with 13 bases in between. CDR3 DNA sequence: TGTGCCAGCATCAAACAGGGTTTTAATGAAAAACTGTTTTTT. Its translation is CASIKQGFNEKLFF.

The genes are TRBV6-1 and TRBJ2-7; D is unresolved. V shed 1 base and J shed 1 base, with 11 bases lying between them. The CDR3 sequence is 15 residues long. The germline CDR1 and CDR2 sequences are MNHNS and SASEGT. The CDR3 here is CASSEGGAASYEQYF. The CDR3 DNA is TGTGCCAGCAGTGAAGGAGGTGCAGCTTCCTACGAGCAGTACTTC.

The chain couples TRBV6-6 to TRBJ2-7; the D gene is possibly TRBD2 (6 bases). Deletions cut 2 bases from V and 2 bases from J, with 10 bases between. The length of the CDR3 is 14 residues. In germline, CDR1 is MNHNY, CDR2 SVGAGI (reference sequence). The chain's CDR3 is CASSYAGSPYEQYF. The CDR3 nucleotides are TGTGCCAGCAGTTACGCGGGAAGCCCCTACGAGCAGTACTTC.

This sequence joins TRBV11-2 and TRBJ1-1; 7 bases map to TRBD1. The germline gives CDR1 SGHAT, CDR2 FQNNGV. The V gene end was trimmed by 4 bases and the J gene end by 3 bases; junction bases not matched to a gene: 5. The CDR3 sequence is 14 residues long. Here the CDR3 DNA reads TGTGCCAGCAGCTATCGACAGGGTCACACTGAAGCTTTCTTT. It is translated as CASSYRQGHTEAFF.